Listed here are 23 T cell receptor beta chains from one sample, sequenced in a study of T cells in Graves' hyperthyroidism and ophthalmopathy. Amplification targeted TCR beta CDR3 regions from RNA transcripts. HTBI primers were used for first-round RT-PCR of the TCR CDR3. One entry per CDR3 protein, called by TCRdb with MiXCR from the multiplex PCR reads. The data contain under 350,000 distinct CDR3 sequences, around a sixth of them singletons. Material for sequencing was blood. These receptors came from a woman aged 45-59 years with Graves' hyperthyroidism.

V and J are TRBV9 and TRBJ2-5, with D possibly being TRBD2 (5 bases). Germline V gene sequence: CDR1 SGDLS, CDR2 YYNGEE. The CDR3 covers 15 residues. V dropped 7 bases and J dropped 1 base, with 17 bases sitting between them. As DNA, the CDR3 is TGTGCCAGCTCACCACCGGAGGCGATCCAAGAGACCCAGTACTTC. It specifies CASSPPEAIQETQYF.

This clonotype was seen a few times. The gene calls are TRBV6-1 and TRBJ2-7; possible D gene TRBD2, 5 bases. The CDR3 loop spans 11 amino acids. The germline V gene encodes CDR1 MNHNS and CDR2 SASEGT. V shed 6 bases and J shed 7 bases, with 10 bases lying between them. The CDR3 here is CASSPGWEQYF. The CDR3 DNA follows: TGTGCCAGCAGCCCGGGGTGGGAGCAGTACTTC.

In this sample, this clonotype turned up a few times. The chain links TRBV6-2 or TRBV6-3 to TRBJ1-2; D unclear. The germline CDR1 and CDR2 sequences are MNHEY and SVGEGT. The CDR3 extends over 14 amino acids. The V end lost 0 bases, the J end lost 1 base, and 6 bases lay between the germline ends. The DNA for the CDR3 is TGTGCCAGCAGTTACTCGCAGGATAACTATGGCTACACCTTC. It specifies CASSYSQDNYGYTF.

There are many counts of this clonotype. V and J are TRBV28 and TRBJ2-7; 8 bases are shared with TRBD1. The CDR3 consists of 13 residues. Per the germline V gene, CDR1 is MDHEN and CDR2 is SYDVKM. Trimming cost V 5 bases and J 2 bases; bases outside gene matches: 2. CDR3 in DNA: TGTGCCAGCAGTGAACAGGGGGCCTACGAGCAGTACTTC. Protein: CASSEQGAYEQYF.

Only a few counts were recorded for this clonotype. The V gene is TRBV6-2 or TRBV6-3, the J gene TRBJ2-7; D is perhaps TRBD1 (7 bases). The ends were cut back, 6 bases at V and 6 bases at J, with 12 bases in the middle. The CDR3 spans 12 residues. In germline, CDR1 is MNHEY, CDR2 SVGEGT. The CDR3 here is CASSRGAREQYV. CDR3 nucleotides: TGTGCCAGCAGCAGGGGGGCTCGCGAGCAGTACGTC.

This clonotype was counted ten times or more. The rearrangement uses TRBV18 and TRBJ2-1, with 13 bases fitting TRBD2. The CDR3 has 15 amino acids. The junction had 1 base not matched to a gene; V was cut back by 3 bases and J by 5 bases. Germline V lookup: CDR1 KGHSH, CDR2 LQKENI. CDR3 sequence: CASSPGLAGNNEQFF. CDR3 nucleotide sequence: TGTGCCAGCTCACCGGGACTAGCGGGGAACAATGAGCAGTTCTTC.

This clonotype has a handful of counts. CDR3 in amino acids: CAWSERDTQYF. The CDR3 DNA is TGTGCCTGGAGTGAAAGGGATACGCAGTATTTT. V usage is TRBV30 and J usage is TRBJ2-3; no clear D. Looked up from germline, CDR1 is GTSNPN and CDR2 is SVGIG (reference sequence). The CDR3 runs to 11 residues. Trimming pared 1 base from V and 6 bases from J, leaving 5 bases between.

This clonotype came up a few times. The rearrangement joins TRBV20-1 to TRBJ1-3, with 8 bases fitting TRBD1. There are 14 residues in the CDR3. Per germline, CDR1 DFQATT and CDR2 SNEGSKA (reference sequence). After removal of 5 bases from V and 0 bases from J, the junction contained 3 bases not matched to a gene. CDR3 nucleotides: TGCAGTGCTCAGGGGGCCCACTCTGGAAACACCATATATTTT. This gives the protein CSAQGAHSGNTIYF.

Many counts were recorded for this clonotype. The chain combines TRBV11-2 with TRBJ2-4; D remains unclear. The V end was cut by 1 base, the J end by 7 bases, with 14 bases between. Germline assignment: CDR1 SGHAT and CDR2 FQNNGV. The CDR3 runs to 15 residues. In nucleotides, the CDR3 is TGTGCCAGCAGCTTAGGGGTGGCAGTTTCGAACATTCAGTACTTC. Translated: CASSLGVAVSNIQYF. Full variable domain (missing parts from reference TRBV11-2 and TRBJ2-4): EAGVAQSPRYKIIEKRQSVAFWCNPISGHATLYWYQQILGQGPKLLIQFQNNGVVDDSQLPKDRFSAERLKGVDSTLKIQPAKLEDSAVYLCASSLGVAVSNIQYFGAGTRLSVL.

This clonotype was counted between two and nine times. CDR3 coding DNA: TGTGCCAGCAAGGACACTCCAACTAATGAAAAACTGTTTTTT. Translation gives CASKDTPTNEKLFF. The chain links TRBV27 to TRBJ1-4, with D possibly TRBD1 on 5 matching bases. The V and J ends lost 7 bases and 0 bases respectively, with 9 bases between them. Germline-derived CDR1 and CDR2 are MNHEY and SMNVEV (reference sequence). This CDR3 has 14 amino acids.

This clonotype appeared many times. This chain connects TRBV3-1 to TRBJ2-7; possibly TRBD2 for D (6 bases). The V and J ends lost 5 bases and 6 bases respectively, with 20 bases between them. The CDR3 runs 15 residues. Germline values: CDR1 LGHDT, CDR2 YNNKEL (reference sequence). CDR3 region: CASSERSGSLLEQYF. The DNA of the CDR3 is TGTGCCAGCAGCGAACGTTCCGGGAGCTTGCTCGAGCAGTACTTC.

The V and J genes are TRBV15 and TRBJ2-7; no reliable D call. The CDR3 is 14 amino acids. The V gene's germline CDR1 is LNHNV and CDR2 YYDKDF (reference sequence). Deletions cut 0 bases from V and 3 bases from J, with 9 bases between. CDR3 loop: CATSRDLQSYEQYF. The CDR3 nucleotides read TGTGCCACCAGCAGAGATCTCCAGAGCTACGAGCAGTACTTC.

This clonotype has more than one count but fewer than ten. The CDR3 bases are TGTGCCAGCAGTGATGAGGCTTTTAGCAATCAGCCCCAGCATTTT. It codes for CASSDEAFSNQPQHF. This chain uses TRBV2 with TRBJ1-5; D ambiguous. This CDR3 region has 15 residues. V lost 3 bases and J 0 bases, leaving 9 bases between the germline ends. CDR1 is SNHLY and CDR2 is FYNNEI in the germline V gene.

This clonotype was recorded at least ten times. The V call is TRBV28, the J call TRBJ2-7; 8 bases are shared with TRBD2. J was trimmed by 3 bases and V by 6 bases; bases with no gene match: 1. CDR3 length equals 12 residues. Germline V gene sequence: CDR1 MDHEN, CDR2 SYDVKM. The CDR3 sequence: CASRTSDYEQYF. DNA for the CDR3: TGTGCCAGCAGGACTAGCGACTACGAGCAGTACTTC. Supplemented by reference TRBV28 and TRBJ2-7, the full variable domain reads DVKVTQSSRYLVKRTGEKVFLECVQDMDHENMFWYRQDPGLGLRLIYFSYDVKMKEKGDIPEGYSVSREKKERFSLILESASTNQTSMYLCASRTSDYEQYFGPGTRLTVT.

A few counts support this clonotype. The chain recombines TRBV18 with TRBJ1-2, with D possibly matching TRBD1 (6 bases). This CDR3 region has 14 residues. V shed 5 bases and J shed 3 bases, with 13 bases lying between them. Looked up from germline, CDR1 is KGHSH and CDR2 is LQKENI. The chain's CDR3 is CASSARGNDYGYTF. CDR3 nucleotides: TGTGCCAGCTCAGCCAGGGGAAACGACTATGGCTACACCTTC.

This clonotype showed up many times. The rearrangement links TRBV18 to TRBJ1-2; maybe TRBD1 (5 bases). Deletions cut 6 bases from V and 3 bases from J, with 20 bases between. The CDR3 runs to 16 residues. The germline V gene encodes CDR1 KGHSH and CDR2 LQKENI. CDR3 protein: CASSEDLTGLDYGYTF. The DNA of the CDR3 is TGTGCCAGCTCGGAGGATCTTACAGGATTGGACTATGGCTACACCTTC.

This clonotype was counted between two and nine times. The chain recombines TRBV6-1 with TRBJ2-2; 9 nucleotides line up with TRBD2. With 8 bases clipped from V and 4 bases from J, the junction kept 11 bases outside the gene matches. The CDR3 has 16 residues. The germline V gene encodes CDR1 MNHNS and CDR2 SASEGT. DNA of the CDR3: TGTGCCAGCGACGATCTGCGGGAGGGGGGCACCGGGGAGCTGTTTTTT. Translation gives CASDDLREGGTGELFF.

V and J are TRBV20-1 and TRBJ1-5, with 7 nucleotides matching TRBD1. The CDR3 covers 14 residues. With V trimmed by 4 bases and J by 3 bases, 6 bases remained unmatched. CDR1 is DFQATT, CDR2 SNEGSKA, per germline (reference sequence). As DNA, the CDR3 is TGCAGTGCTACGACAGGGACAAACAATCAGCCCCAGCATTTT. It specifies CSATTGTNNQPQHF.

This clonotype was observed many times. This chain links TRBV11-2 with TRBJ2-2; 7 bases agree with TRBD1. CDR1 SGHAT and CDR2 FQNNGV come from the germline V gene. The CDR3 is 17 residues long. Trimming took 5 bases from V and 10 from J; bases not matched to a gene: 19. This CDR3 is CASSPQATGEIIEELFF. The DNA of the CDR3 is TGTGCCAGCAGCCCCCAGGCCACAGGGGAGATAATCGAGGAGCTGTTTTTT.

This clonotype was detected a few times. The chain employs TRBV10-3 and TRBJ2-7; 8 positions match TRBD2. Germline-derived CDR1 and CDR2 are ENHRY and SYGVKD. V dropped 6 bases and J dropped 3; count of bases not matched to a gene: 10. The CDR3 has 15 residues. CDR3 amino acids: CAISTSGGRNYEQYF. DNA for the CDR3: TGTGCCATCAGCACCTCTGGCGGGAGGAACTACGAGCAGTACTTC.

This chain uses TRBV5-4 with TRBJ2-3, with D tentatively TRBD1 or TRBD2 (6 bases each). CDR1 is SGHNT and CDR2 is YYREEE in the germline V gene (reference sequence). The V and J ends lost 4 bases and 4 bases respectively, with 16 bases between them. The CDR3 is made up of 15 amino acids. In nucleotides, the CDR3 is TGTGCCAGCAGCATACGTGGGGGGCTCCCAGATACGCAGTATTTT. It specifies CASSIRGGLPDTQYF.

This clonotype has only a few counts. V usage is TRBV5-4 and J usage is TRBJ1-2, with 8 bases that match TRBD1. CDR1 and CDR2 from the germline V gene are SGHNT and YYREEE (reference sequence). V lost 0 bases to trimming and J lost 7 bases; unmatched junction nucleotides: 2. The CDR3 loop spans 13 amino acids. CDR3 region: CASSLGQGPGYTF. CDR3 DNA: TGTGCCAGCAGCTTGGGACAGGGGCCTGGCTACACCTTC.

The V call is TRBV12-3 or TRBV12-4, the J call TRBJ2-7; TRBD2 aligns across 7 bases. V lost 0 bases, J lost 4 bases, and 3 bases stayed unmatched. CDR3 length: 14 residues. The CDR3 region is CASSLAGGPYEQYV. Written as DNA, the CDR3 is TGTGCCAGCAGTTTAGCGGGAGGGCCATACGAGCAGTACGTC.